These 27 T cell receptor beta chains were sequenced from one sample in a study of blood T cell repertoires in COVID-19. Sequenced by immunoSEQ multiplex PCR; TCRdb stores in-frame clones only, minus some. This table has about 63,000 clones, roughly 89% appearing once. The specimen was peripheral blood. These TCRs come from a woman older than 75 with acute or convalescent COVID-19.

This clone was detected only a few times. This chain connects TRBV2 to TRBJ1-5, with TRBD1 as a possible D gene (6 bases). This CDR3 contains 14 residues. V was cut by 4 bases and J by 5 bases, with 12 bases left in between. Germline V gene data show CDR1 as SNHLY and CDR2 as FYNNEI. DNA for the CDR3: TGTGCCAGCAGTGTAGGGACATTCTATCAGCCCCAGCATTTT. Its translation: CASSVGTFYQPQHF.

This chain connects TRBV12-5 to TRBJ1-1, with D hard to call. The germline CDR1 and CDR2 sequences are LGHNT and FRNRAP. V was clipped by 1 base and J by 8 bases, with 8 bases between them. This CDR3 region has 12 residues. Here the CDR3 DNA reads TGTGCTAGTGGTTTGGACCAGAGGGAAGCTTTCTTT. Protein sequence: CASGLDQREAFF. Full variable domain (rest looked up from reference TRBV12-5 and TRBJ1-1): DARVTQTPRHKVTEMGQEVTMRCQPILGHNTVFWYRQTMMQGLELLAYFRNRAPLDDSGMPKDRFSAEMPDATLATLKIQPSEPRDSAVYFCASGLDQREAFFGQGTRLTVV.

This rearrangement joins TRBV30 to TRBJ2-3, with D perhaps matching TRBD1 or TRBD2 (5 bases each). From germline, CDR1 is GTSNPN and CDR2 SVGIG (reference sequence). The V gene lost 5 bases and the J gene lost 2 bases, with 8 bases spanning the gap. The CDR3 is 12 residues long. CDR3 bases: TGTGCCTGGGGGGGAGACACAGATACGCAGTATTTT. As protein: CAWGGDTDTQYF. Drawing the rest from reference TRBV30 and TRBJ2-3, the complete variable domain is SQTIHQWPATLVQPVGSPLSLECTVEGTSNPNLYWYRQAAGRGLQLLFYSVGIGQISSEVPQNLSASRPQDRQFILSSKKLLLSDSGFYLCAWGGDTDTQYFGPGTRLTVL.

The CDR3 loop reads CASSLGQGAAEQYF. CDR3 in DNA: TGTGCCAGCAGTTTGGGGCAGGGGGCCGCCGAGCAGTACTTC. V and J are TRBV27 and TRBJ2-7, with TRBD1 matching 8 bases. Losses at the gene ends were 3 bases for V and 6 bases for J; bases not matched to a gene: 7. Germline-derived CDR1 and CDR2 are MNHEY and SMNVEV (reference sequence). The CDR3 consists of 14 residues.

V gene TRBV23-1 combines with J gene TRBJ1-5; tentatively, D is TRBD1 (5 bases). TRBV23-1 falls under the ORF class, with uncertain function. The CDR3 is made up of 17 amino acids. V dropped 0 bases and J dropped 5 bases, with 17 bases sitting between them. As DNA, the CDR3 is TGCGCCAGCAGTCAATCGCGGGCCCTGGGGACTGATCAGCCCCAGCATTTT. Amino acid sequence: CASSQSRALGTDQPQHF.

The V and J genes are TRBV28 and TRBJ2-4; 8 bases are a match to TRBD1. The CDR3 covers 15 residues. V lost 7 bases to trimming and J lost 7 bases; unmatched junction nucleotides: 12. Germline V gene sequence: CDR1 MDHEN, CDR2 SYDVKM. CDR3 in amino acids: CASTLERRQGNIQYF. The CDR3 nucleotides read TGTGCCAGCACCCTAGAGAGACGACAGGGGAACATTCAGTACTTC. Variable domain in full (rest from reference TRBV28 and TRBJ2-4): DVKVTQSSRYLVKRTGEKVFLECVQDMDHENMFWYRQDPGLGLRLIYFSYDVKMKEKGDIPEGYSVSREKKERFSLILESASTNQTSMYLCASTLERRQGNIQYFGAGTRLSVL.

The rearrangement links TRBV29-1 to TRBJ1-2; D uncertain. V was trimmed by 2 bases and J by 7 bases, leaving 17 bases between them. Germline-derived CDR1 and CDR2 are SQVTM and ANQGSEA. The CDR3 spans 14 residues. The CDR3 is CSVEISPPGGGYTF. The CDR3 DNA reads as TGCAGCGTTGAAATATCCCCGCCGGGAGGTGGCTACACCTTC.

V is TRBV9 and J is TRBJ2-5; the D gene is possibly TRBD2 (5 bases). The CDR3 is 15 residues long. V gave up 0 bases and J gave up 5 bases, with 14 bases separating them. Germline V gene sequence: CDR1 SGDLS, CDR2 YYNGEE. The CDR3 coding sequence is TGTGCCAGCAGCGTAGGGGGAGCCCTAGGTGAGACCCAGTACTTC. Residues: CASSVGGALGETQYF.

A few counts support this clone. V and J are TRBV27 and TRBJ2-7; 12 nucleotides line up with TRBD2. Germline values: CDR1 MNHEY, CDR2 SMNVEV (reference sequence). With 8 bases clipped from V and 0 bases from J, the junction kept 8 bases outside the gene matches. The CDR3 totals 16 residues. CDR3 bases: TGTGCCAGCGGGGGACTAGCGGGTCATAGCTCCTACGAGCAGTACTTC. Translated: CASGGLAGHSSYEQYF.

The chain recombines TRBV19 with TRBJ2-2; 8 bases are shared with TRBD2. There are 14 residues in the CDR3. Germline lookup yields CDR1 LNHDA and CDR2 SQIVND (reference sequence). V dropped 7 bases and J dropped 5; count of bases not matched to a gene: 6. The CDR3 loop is CASTYSGNTGELFF. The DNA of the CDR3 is TGTGCCAGTACTTATAGCGGGAATACCGGGGAGCTGTTTTTT.

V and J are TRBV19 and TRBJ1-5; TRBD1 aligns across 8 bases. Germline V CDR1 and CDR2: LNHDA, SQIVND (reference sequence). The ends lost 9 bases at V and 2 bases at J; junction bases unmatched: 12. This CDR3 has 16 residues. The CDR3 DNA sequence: TGTGCCAGCAAAACGACAGGGGTCACCGGCAATCAGCCCCAGCATTTT. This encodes CASKTTGVTGNQPQHF.

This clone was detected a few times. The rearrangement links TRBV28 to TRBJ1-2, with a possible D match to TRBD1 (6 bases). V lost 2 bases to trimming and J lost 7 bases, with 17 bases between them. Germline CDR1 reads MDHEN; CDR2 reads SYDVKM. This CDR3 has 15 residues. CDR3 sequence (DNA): TGTGCCAGCAGTTTAGGAGTATTGGGAGGGGGTGGCTACACCTTC. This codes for CASSLGVLGGGGYTF.

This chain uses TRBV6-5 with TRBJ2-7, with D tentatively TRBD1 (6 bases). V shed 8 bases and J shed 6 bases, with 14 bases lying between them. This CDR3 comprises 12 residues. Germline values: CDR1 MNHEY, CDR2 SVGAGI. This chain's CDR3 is CASGVRGGEQYF. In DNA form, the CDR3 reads TGTGCCAGCGGGGTCCGAGGGGGCGAGCAGTACTTC.

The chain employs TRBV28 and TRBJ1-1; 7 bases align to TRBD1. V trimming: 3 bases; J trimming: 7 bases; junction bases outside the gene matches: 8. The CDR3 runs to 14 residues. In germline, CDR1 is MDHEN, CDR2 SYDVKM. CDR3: CASSFSTGYGEAFF. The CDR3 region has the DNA TGTGCCAGCAGTTTCTCGACAGGGTACGGTGAAGCTTTCTTT.

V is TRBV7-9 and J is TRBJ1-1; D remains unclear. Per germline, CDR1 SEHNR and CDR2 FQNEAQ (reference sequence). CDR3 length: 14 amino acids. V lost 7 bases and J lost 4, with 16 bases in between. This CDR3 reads CASTIPPRGTEAFF. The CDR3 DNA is TGTGCCAGCACCATCCCCCCCCGGGGCACTGAAGCTTTCTTT.

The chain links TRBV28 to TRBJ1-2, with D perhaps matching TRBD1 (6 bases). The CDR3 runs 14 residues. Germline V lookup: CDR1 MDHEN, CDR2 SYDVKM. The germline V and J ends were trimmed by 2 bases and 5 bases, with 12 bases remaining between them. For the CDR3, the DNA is TGTGCCAGCAGTTTAGGGGCAGGGGATTATGGCTACACCTTC. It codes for CASSLGAGDYGYTF.

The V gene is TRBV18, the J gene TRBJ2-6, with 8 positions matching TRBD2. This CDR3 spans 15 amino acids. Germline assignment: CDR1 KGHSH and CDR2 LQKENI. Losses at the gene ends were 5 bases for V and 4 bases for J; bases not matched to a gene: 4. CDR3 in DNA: TGTGCCAGCTCAACGGGGGGGACCGGGGCCAACGTCCTGACTTTC. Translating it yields CASSTGGTGANVLTF.

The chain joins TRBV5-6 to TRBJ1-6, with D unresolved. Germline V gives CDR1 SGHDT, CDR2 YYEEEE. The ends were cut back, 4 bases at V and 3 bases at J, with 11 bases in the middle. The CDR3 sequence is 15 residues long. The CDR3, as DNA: TGTGCCAGCAGCCCTACCGACAACTATAATTCACCCCTCCACTTT. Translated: CASSPTDNYNSPLHF.

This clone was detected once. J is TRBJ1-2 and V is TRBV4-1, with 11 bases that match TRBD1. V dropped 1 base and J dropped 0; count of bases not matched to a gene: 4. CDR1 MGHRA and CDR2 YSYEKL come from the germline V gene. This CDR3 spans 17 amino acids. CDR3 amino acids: CASSQGGQGASNYGYTF. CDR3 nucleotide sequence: TGCGCCAGCAGCCAAGGAGGACAGGGGGCCTCTAACTATGGCTACACCTTC.

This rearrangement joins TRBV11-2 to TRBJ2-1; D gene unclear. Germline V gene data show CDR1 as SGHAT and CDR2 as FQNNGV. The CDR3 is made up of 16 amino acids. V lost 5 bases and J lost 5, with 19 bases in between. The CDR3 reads CASSARRSRSHNEQFF. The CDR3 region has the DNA TGTGCCAGCAGCGCCCGGCGATCGCGGAGCCACAATGAGCAGTTCTTC.

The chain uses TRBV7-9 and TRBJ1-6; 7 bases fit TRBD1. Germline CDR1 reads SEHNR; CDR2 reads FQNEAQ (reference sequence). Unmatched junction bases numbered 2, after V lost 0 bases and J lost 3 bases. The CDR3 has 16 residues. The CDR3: CASSLAGQIYNSPLHF. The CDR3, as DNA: TGTGCCAGCAGCTTAGCGGGACAGATCTATAATTCACCCCTCCACTTT.

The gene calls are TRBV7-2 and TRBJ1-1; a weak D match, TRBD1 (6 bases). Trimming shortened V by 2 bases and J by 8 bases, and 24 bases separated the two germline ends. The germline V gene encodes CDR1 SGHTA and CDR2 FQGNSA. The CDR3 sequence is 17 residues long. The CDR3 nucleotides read TGTGCCAGCAGCTTACAGTTCACCGGGACAATAGGCGGGGAAGCTTTCTTT. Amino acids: CASSLQFTGTIGGEAFF. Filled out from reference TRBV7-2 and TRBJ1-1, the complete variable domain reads GAGVSQSPSNKVTEKGKDVELRCDPISGHTALYWYRQSLGQGLEFLIYFQGNSAPDKSGLPSDRFSAERTGGSVSTLTIQRTQQEDSAVYLCASSLQFTGTIGGEAFFGQGTRLTVV.

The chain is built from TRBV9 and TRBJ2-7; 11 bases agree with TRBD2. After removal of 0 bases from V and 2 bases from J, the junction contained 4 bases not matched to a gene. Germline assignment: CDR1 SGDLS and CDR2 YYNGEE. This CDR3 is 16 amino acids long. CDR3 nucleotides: TGTGCCAGCAGCGTAGCAATAGCGGGAGGGCCCTACGAGCAGTACTTC. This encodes CASSVAIAGGPYEQYF.

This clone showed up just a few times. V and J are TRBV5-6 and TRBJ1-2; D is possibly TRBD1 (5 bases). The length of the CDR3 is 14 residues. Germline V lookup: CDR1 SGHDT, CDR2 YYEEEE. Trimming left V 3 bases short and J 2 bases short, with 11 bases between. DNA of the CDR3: TGTGCCAGCAGCTCGGTGGACATGAACTATGGCTACACCTTC. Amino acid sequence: CASSSVDMNYGYTF.

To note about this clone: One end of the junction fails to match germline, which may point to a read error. In DNA form, the CDR3 reads TGTGCCAGCAGCTGGGGGCAGGGCAATCAACCCCAGCATTTT. This sequence encodes CASSWGQGNQPQHF. This chain uses TRBV5-6 with TRBJ1-5, with TRBD1 as a possible D gene (6 bases). The CDR3 is 14 residues long. Looked up from germline, CDR1 is SGHDT and CDR2 is YYEEEE.

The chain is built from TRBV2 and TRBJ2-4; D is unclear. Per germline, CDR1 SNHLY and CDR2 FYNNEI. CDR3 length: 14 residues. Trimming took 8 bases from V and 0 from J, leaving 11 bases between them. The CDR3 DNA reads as TGTGCCAGCCTTTACGAACTAGCCAAAAACATTCAGTACTTC. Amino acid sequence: CASLYELAKNIQYF.

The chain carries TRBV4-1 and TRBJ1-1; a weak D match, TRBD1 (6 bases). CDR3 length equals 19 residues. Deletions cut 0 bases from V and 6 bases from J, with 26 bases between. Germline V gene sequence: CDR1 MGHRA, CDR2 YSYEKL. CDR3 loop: CASSQERGRGAWGRAEAFF. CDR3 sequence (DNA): TGCGCCAGCAGCCAAGAAAGGGGCAGGGGAGCATGGGGCCGGGCTGAAGCTTTCTTT.